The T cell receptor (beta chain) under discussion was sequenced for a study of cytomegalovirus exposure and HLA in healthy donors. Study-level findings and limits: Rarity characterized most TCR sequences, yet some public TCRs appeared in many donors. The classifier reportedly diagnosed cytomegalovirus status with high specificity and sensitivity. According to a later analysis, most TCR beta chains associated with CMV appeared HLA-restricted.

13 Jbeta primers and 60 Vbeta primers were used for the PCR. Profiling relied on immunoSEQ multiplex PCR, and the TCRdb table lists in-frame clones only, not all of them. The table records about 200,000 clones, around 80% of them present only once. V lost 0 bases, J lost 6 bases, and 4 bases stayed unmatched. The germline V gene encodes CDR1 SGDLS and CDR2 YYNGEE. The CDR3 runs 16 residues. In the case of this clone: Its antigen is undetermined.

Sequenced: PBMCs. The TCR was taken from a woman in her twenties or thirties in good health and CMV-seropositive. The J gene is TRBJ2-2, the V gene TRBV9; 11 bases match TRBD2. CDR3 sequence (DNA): TGTGCCAGCAGCGTAGGAAATAGCGGGGGGGCCGGGGAGCTGTTTTTT. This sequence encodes CASSVGNSGGAGELFF.